This TCR beta chain originates from a study of blood T cells in healthy people across ages. The study's findings and limits: Getting older went along with TCR beta diversity per million T cells dropping roughly linearly. Both higher diversity and more naive CD4+ cells marked long-lived donors when set against aged donors.

Alongside a J-beta primer mix, a sample-barcoded 5' primer served in a second PCR lasting roughly 7 to 11 cycles. Each TCR beta cDNA got a 12-nucleotide random molecular identifier. Per-sample output comprised a minimum of 2.5 million paired-end reads containing CDR3. TCRdb used MiXCR to reprocess the 5' RACE reads, holding one entry per CDR3 protein. Here the sample spans over 1,500,000 distinct CDR3 sequences, about 50% being singletons. The count of this clonotype is one. The antigen is undetermined. The receptor's source is a woman aged 40 to 50 in good health. Specimen: blood.

CDR3: CASSYHTGQDYNEQFF. The CDR3 nucleotides are TGTGCCAGCAGTTATCATACGGGACAGGACTACAATGAGCAGTTCTTC. The chain uses TRBV6-5 and TRBJ2-1; 8 bases line up with TRBD1. This CDR3 has 16 residues. The junction had 7 bases not matched to a gene; V was cut back by 3 bases and J by 3 bases. Germline CDR1 reads MNHEY; CDR2 reads SVGAGI.